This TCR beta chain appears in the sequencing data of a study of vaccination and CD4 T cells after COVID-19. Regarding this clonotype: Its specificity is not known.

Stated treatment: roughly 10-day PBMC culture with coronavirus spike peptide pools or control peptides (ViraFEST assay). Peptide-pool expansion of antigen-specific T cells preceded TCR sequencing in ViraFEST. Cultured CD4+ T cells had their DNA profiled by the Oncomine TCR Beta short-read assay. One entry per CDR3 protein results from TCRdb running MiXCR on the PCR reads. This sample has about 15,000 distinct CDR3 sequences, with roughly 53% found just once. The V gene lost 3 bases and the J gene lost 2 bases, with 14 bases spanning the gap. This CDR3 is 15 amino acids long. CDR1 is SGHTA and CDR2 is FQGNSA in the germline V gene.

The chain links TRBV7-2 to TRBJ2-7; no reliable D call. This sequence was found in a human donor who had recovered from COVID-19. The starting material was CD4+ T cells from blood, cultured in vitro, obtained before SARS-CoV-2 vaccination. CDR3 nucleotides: TGTGCCAGCAGCTTTGACGCGACTGGTGCCTACGAGCAGTACTTC. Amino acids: CASSFDATGAYEQYF.